The following is a T cell receptor beta chain sequence with its context. Its matching antigen is unknown. This entry comes from a study of T cell responses to AZD1222 COVID-19 vaccine. General observations from the study: Mostly white British, mostly female donors; authors suggested clonal diversity may be underestimated. Unmutated variant regions are reportedly the target of nearly half of TCRs that are spike-specific. The study found Spike-specific TCR breadth and depth rose after two AZD1222 doses.

TCRdb keeps only in-frame clones here, not all; method: immunoSEQ multiplex PCR. In the table there are 100,000 to 150,000 clones, roughly 87% of which are singletons. The source was peripheral blood, collected on day 0 of AZD1222 vaccination. This sequence originates from an adult in good health.

Written as DNA, the CDR3 is TGTGCCAGCAGCTCCGGGCCTCCTTTCTCCTACGAGCAGTACTTC. This encodes CASSSGPPFSYEQYF. The chain uses TRBV7-7 and TRBJ2-7; D unclear. Per germline, CDR1 SSHAT and CDR2 FNYEAQ (reference sequence). The V gene lost 4 bases and the J gene lost 0 bases, with 13 bases spanning the gap. The CDR3 covers 15 residues.